This T cell receptor (beta chain) was identified in a study of T cells in Graves' hyperthyroidism and ophthalmopathy. Study-level information: Peripheral blood specimens were obtained at initial diagnosis, prior to any treatment.

This CDR3 contains 13 residues. Trimming took 6 bases from V and 0 from J, leaving 8 bases between them. CDR1 and CDR2 (germline): KGHSY, FQNENV. RNA transcripts served as the template for amplifying TCR beta CDR3 regions. First-round RT-PCR targeting the TCR CDR3 was performed with the HTBI primer set. TCRdb re-analysed the multiplex PCR reads in MiXCR, keeping a single row per CDR3 protein. The sample lists about 620,000 distinct CDR3 sequences; around 15% were seen once. This sequence originates from a woman aged 25 to 39 with Graves' hyperthyroidism. Input material: blood. The chain carries TRBV16 and TRBJ1-1; D is ambiguous. The CDR3 region is CASSDVLNTEAFF. The CDR3 DNA sequence: TGTGCCAGCAGTGATGTGTTGAACACTGAAGCTTTCTTT. Together with reference TRBV16 and TRBJ1-1, the CDR3 gives the full variable domain: GEEVAQTPKHLVRGEGQKAKLYCAPIKGHSYVFWYQQVLKNEFKFLISFQNENVFDETGMPKERFSAKCLPNSPCSLEIQATKLEDSAVYFCASSDVLNTEAFFGQGTRLTVV.